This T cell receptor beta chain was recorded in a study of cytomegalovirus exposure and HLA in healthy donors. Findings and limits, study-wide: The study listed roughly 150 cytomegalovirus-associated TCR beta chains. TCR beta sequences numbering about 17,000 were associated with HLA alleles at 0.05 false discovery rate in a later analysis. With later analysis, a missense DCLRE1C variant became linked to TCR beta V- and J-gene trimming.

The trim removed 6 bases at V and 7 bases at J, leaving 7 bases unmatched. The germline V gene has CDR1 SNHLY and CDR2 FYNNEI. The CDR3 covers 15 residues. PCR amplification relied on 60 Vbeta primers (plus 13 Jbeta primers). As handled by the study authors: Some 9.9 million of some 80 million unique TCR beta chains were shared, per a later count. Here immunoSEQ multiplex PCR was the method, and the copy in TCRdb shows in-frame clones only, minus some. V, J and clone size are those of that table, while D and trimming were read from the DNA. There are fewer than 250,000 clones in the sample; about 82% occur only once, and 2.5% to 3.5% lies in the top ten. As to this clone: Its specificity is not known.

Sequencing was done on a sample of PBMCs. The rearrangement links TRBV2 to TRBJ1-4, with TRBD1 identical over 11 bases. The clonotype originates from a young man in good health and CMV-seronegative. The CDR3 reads CASRGQGALGEKLFF. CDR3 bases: TGTGCCAGCAGAGGACAGGGGGCACTTGGTGAAAAACTGTTTTTT.